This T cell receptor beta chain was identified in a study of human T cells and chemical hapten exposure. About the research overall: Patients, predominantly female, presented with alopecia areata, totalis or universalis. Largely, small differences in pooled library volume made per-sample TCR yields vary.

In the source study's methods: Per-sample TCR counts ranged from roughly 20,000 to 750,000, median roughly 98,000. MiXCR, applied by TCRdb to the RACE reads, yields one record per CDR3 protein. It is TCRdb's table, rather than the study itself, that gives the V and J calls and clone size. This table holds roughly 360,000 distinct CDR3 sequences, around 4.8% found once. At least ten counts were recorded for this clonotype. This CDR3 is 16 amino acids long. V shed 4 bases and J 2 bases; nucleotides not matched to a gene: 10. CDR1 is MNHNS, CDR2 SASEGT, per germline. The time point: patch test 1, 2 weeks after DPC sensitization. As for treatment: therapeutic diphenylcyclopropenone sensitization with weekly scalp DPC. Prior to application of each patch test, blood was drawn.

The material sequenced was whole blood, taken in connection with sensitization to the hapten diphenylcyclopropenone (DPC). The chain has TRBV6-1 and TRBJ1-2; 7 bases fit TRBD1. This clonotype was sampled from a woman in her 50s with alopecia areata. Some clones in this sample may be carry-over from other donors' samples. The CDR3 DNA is TGTGCCAGCAGTGTAGACAGGGCCCTAAGAAACTATGGCTACACCTTC. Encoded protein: CASSVDRALRNYGYTF.